The next 11 T cell receptor beta chains were all read from a single sample in a study of early stage breast cancer tumors. Assay used: immunoSEQ multiplex PCR; TCRdb lists only in-frame clones, some missing. The data hold tens of thousands of clones, with just over 90% observed a single time. The sequencing sample was made of blood. All receptors come from a person aged 65 to 85 with breast cancer.

V gene TRBV11-1 combines with J gene TRBJ2-7, with unresolved D. Germline V gives CDR1 SGHAT, CDR2 FQDESV (reference sequence). This CDR3 is 16 amino acids long. V lost 1 base to trimming and J lost 1 base, with 14 bases between them. Here the CDR3 DNA reads TGTGCCAGCAGCTTAGAAGGCGGCTACCTTTCCTACGAGCAGTACTTC. It is translated as CASSLEGGYLSYEQYF.

The chain recombines TRBV5-1 with TRBJ2-7; 10 bases match TRBD1. Per the germline V gene, CDR1 is SGHRS and CDR2 is YFSETQ. The CDR3 is 13 residues long. CDR3 sequence reads: CAGTGDPSYEQYF. The CDR3 bases are TGCGCGGGGACAGGGGACCCCTCCTACGAGCAGTACTTC.

The chain has TRBV18 and TRBJ1-2, with 8 bases that match TRBD1. The ends lost 2 bases at V and 1 base at J; junction bases unmatched: 9. The CDR3 is 17 amino acids. Per the germline V gene, CDR1 is KGHSH and CDR2 is LQKENI. DNA of the CDR3: TGTGCCAGCTCACCAACCGGACAGGGAAGGGTTAACTATGGCTACACCTTC. This gives the protein CASSPTGQGRVNYGYTF.

This clone was recorded once. The J gene is TRBJ2-4, the V gene TRBV6-6; D gene unclear. Germline V CDR1 and CDR2: MNHNY, SVGAGI (reference sequence). The CDR3 is 11 residues long. V was cut by 2 bases and J by 8 bases, with 4 bases left in between. The chain's CDR3 is CASSYEDIQYF. The CDR3, as DNA: TGTGCCAGCAGTTACGAGGACATTCAGTACTTC.

In this sample, this clone turned up once. V gene TRBV28 combines with J gene TRBJ2-3; 7 bases align to TRBD2. This CDR3 region has 15 residues. V lost 1 base and J lost 4; bases outside the gene matches: 5. Per germline, CDR1 MDHEN and CDR2 SYDVKM. The CDR3 DNA is TGTGCCAGCAGTTTATCTTCAGCGGGGTCAGATACGCAGTATTTT. Protein: CASSLSSAGSDTQYF.

CDR3 nucleotides: TGTGCCAGCAGTCGGAGGACTAGCGGGAGGGCCCTCGCAGATACGCAGTATTTT. It encodes CASSRRTSGRALADTQYF. The chain couples TRBV27 to TRBJ2-3; 15 bases are a match to TRBD2. The CDR3 extends over 18 amino acids. The germline V gene has CDR1 MNHEY and CDR2 SMNVEV (reference sequence). After removal of 5 bases from V and 4 bases from J, the junction contained 10 bases not matched to a gene.

In DNA, the CDR3 is TGTGCCAGTACCAATAACCCCAATTCGGGGTCACCCCTCCACTTT. This codes for CASTNNPNSGSPLHF. The genes are TRBV19 and TRBJ1-6; D is ambiguous. CDR1 is LNHDA, CDR2 SQIVND, per germline (reference sequence). Trimming shortened V by 7 bases and J by 10 bases, and 20 bases separated the two germline ends. The CDR3 has 15 amino acids.

The rearrangement joins TRBV7-2 to TRBJ1-1; D is ambiguous. Germline V CDR1 and CDR2: SGHTA, FQGNSA. Trimming cost V 1 base and J 4 bases, with 7 bases left between them. CDR3 length: 13 amino acids. The CDR3 loop reads CASSLGVSTEAFF. CDR3 bases: TGTGCCAGCAGCTTAGGAGTTTCCACTGAAGCTTTCTTT. Supplemented by reference TRBV7-2 and TRBJ1-1, the full variable domain reads GAGVSQSPSNKVTEKGKDVELRCDPISGHTALYWYRQSLGQGLEFLIYFQGNSAPDKSGLPSDRFSAERTGGSVSTLTIQRTQQEDSAVYLCASSLGVSTEAFFGQGTRLTVV.

The J gene is TRBJ1-2, the V gene TRBV27, with D possibly matching TRBD1 (5 bases). CDR3 size: 12 residues. Germline V gene lookup returns CDR1 MNHEY and CDR2 SMNVEV (reference sequence). Between the trimmed V and J ends, which lost 3 bases and 8 bases, there was a span of 10 bases. CDR3 loop: CASSLAGGGYTF. The CDR3 DNA sequence: TGTGCCAGCAGTTTGGCCGGGGGAGGCTACACCTTC.

The rearrangement uses TRBV7-2 and TRBJ2-1; 9 nucleotides align to TRBD2. The CDR3 extends over 17 amino acids. V trimming: 3 bases; J trimming: 7 bases; junction bases outside the gene matches: 13. From germline, CDR1 is SGHTA and CDR2 FQGNSA. The CDR3 is CASSFRISTSGRNEQFF. The CDR3, as DNA: TGTGCCAGCAGCTTCAGAATTTCGACTAGCGGTCGAAATGAGCAGTTCTTC.

This chain uses TRBV4-2 with TRBJ1-2; TRBD1 might be the D (5 bases). Germline CDR1 and CDR2: LGHNA and YNFKEQ. The CDR3 runs 16 residues. Trimming removed 0 bases from V and 4 bases from J, with 15 bases in between. CDR3 DNA sequence: TGTGCCAGCAGCCAAGAGGGTACAGGTCTGGCCTATGGCTACACCTTC. Its translation: CASSQEGTGLAYGYTF.